This T cell receptor beta chain was obtained from a study of early T cells in non-severe SARS-CoV-2 infection. Study overall: Alpha and beta chains were unpaired, from unsorted whole-blood bulk RNA.

Per the germline V gene, CDR1 is SQVTM and CDR2 is ANQGSEA. The CDR3 is made up of 11 amino acids. V lost 5 bases to trimming and J lost 4 bases, with 8 bases between them. This clonotype showed up just a few times. Using its own MiXCR run on the 5' RACE reads, TCRdb lists one record per CDR3 protein. In the table there are approximately 65,000 distinct CDR3 sequences, about 13% of which are singletons. V usage is TRBV29-1 and J usage is TRBJ1-1, with D unresolved. The clonotype comes from an adult who was a healthcare worker with PCR-confirmed SARS-CoV-2 infection or an uninfected control (not recorded which). The material sequenced was whole blood. DNA for the CDR3: TGCAGCGTTTTACCAATCACTGAAGCTTTCTTT. Protein: CSVLPITEAFF.